A single TCR beta chain is shown here with its context. Assay: immunoSEQ multiplex PCR; the TCRdb copy retains only in-frame clones and omits some. The table has under 200,000 clones, 80% seen once; the top ten hold about 6.9%. This sample is part of a study of blood T cell repertoires in COVID-19. Germline trimming cut 4 bases from V and 10 bases from J; bases unmatched to any gene: 0. This CDR3 region has 11 residues. The source is a man aged 55 to 70 with acute or convalescent COVID-19. The sequencing input was peripheral blood. The chain uses TRBV12-3 or TRBV12-4 and TRBJ2-1; 8 nucleotides line up with TRBD2. The CDR3 loop is CASSSSGEQFF. CDR3 DNA: TGTGCCAGCAGTTCTAGCGGGGAGCAGTTCTTC.